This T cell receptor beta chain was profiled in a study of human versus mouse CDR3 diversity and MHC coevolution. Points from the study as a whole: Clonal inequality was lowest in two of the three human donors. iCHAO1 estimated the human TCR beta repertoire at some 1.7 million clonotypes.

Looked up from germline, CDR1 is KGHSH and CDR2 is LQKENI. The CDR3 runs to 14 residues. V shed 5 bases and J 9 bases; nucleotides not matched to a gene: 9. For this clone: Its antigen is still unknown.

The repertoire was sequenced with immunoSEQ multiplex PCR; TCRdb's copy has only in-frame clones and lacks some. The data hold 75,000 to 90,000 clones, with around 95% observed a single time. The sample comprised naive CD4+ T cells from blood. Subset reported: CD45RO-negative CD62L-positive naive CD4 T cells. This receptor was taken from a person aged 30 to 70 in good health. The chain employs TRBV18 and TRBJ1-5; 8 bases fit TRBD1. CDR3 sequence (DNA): TGTGCCAGCTCAGCCGACAGGGGCGCCCGGCCCCAGCATTTT. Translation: CASSADRGARPQHF.